The T cell receptor (beta chain) under discussion was sequenced for a study of blood T cell repertoires in COVID-19. Study-level background: Donors in the United States, Italy and Spain gave samples during acute or convalescent COVID-19. The cDNA or gDNA used as material had been derived from T cells, B-cell-depleted T cells, or PBMCs.

In the original processing: Amplified reference gene primers provided the basis for estimating nucleated cell counts. Assay used: immunoSEQ multiplex PCR; TCRdb lists only in-frame clones, some missing. Clone size and the V and J calls come from that table; the DNA yielded D and trimming. The sample lists about 90,000 clones, 65% to 90% occurring once. In germline, CDR1 is ENHRY, CDR2 SYGVKD. The ends were cut back, 6 bases at V and 4 bases at J, with 13 bases in the middle. The CDR3 consists of 14 residues. The TCR sequence derives from a man at least 80 years old with active or convalescent COVID-19. Sequenced sample: peripheral blood. The chain joins TRBV10-3 to TRBJ1-5; TRBD1 might be the D (5 bases). This CDR3 is CAISRDSSNQPQHF. The DNA of the CDR3 is TGTGCCATCAGCCGAGACAGTTCGAATCAGCCCCAGCATTTT.